The 15 T cell receptor beta chains listed next were all sequenced from one sample in a study of blood T cell repertoires in COVID-19. Clones were read by immunoSEQ multiplex PCR, and TCRdb kept only the in-frame ones, dropping some. Of 250,000 to 300,000 clones in the sample, approximately 86% were seen once. The sample was peripheral blood. These receptors all come from an older woman with COVID-19, enrolled during active disease.

The genes are TRBV15 and TRBJ2-7; no definite D call. V gave up 0 bases and J gave up 1 base, with 10 bases separating them. CDR3 size: 15 residues. Germline V gene lookup returns CDR1 LNHNV and CDR2 YYDKDF (reference sequence). Here the CDR3 DNA reads TGTGCCACCAGCAGAGATCTGGGCACGTCCTACGAGCAGTACTTC. This translates into CATSRDLGTSYEQYF.

This chain links TRBV11-2 with TRBJ2-2; 11 bases are a match to TRBD2. V dropped 6 bases and J dropped 5; count of bases not matched to a gene: 5. Germline values: CDR1 SGHAT, CDR2 FQNNGV. This CDR3 is 15 amino acids long. The CDR3, as DNA: TGTGCCAGCAGACAGCTAGCGGGAGGAACCGGGGAGCTGTTTTTT. It is translated as CASRQLAGGTGELFF.

The CDR3: CASNLRGSDTEAFF. CDR3 DNA sequence: TGTGCCAGCAACCTCCGGGGGAGCGACACTGAAGCTTTCTTT. This rearrangement joins TRBV7-9 to TRBJ1-1, with D tentatively TRBD1 (5 bases). The CDR3 has 14 amino acids. Per germline, CDR1 SEHNR and CDR2 FQNEAQ (reference sequence). The V gene lost 7 bases and the J gene lost 3 bases, with 15 bases spanning the gap.

The chain carries TRBV21-1 and TRBJ2-1; no check of the table's D call, TRBD2, against the DNA was made. TRBV21-1 is designated a pseudogene. The CDR3 has 18 residues. The CDR3 spells CASSKKAPRDWGYNEQFF. The CDR3 DNA sequence: TGTGCCAGCAGCAAAAAGGCGCCCCGGGACTGGGGGTACAATGAGCAGTTCTTC.

J is TRBJ2-2 and V is TRBV3-1 (or the pseudogene TRBV3-2); no firm D call. This CDR3 contains 17 residues. Germline-derived CDR1 and CDR2 are LGHDT and YNNKEL (reference sequence). The V end lost 3 bases, the J end lost 2 bases, and 16 bases lay between the germline ends. CDR3 loop: CASSQHQTRLNTGELFF. CDR3 bases: TGTGCCAGCAGCCAGCACCAAACCAGACTCAACACCGGGGAGCTGTTTTTT.

The rearrangement joins TRBV6-6 to TRBJ1-1; 7 bases line up with TRBD1. The germline gives CDR1 MNHNY, CDR2 SVGAGI (reference sequence). The V gene end was trimmed by 2 bases and the J gene end by 1 base; junction bases not matched to a gene: 7. The CDR3 runs to 16 residues. The CDR3 nucleotides read TGTGCCAGCAGTTACGGGCAGGGGGTGGGGAACACTGAAGCTTTCTTT. Protein: CASSYGQGVGNTEAFF.

This chain links TRBV15 with TRBJ2-1, with D tentatively TRBD2 (5 bases). V lost 1 base to trimming and J lost 4 bases, with 11 bases between them. Germline CDR1 reads LNHNV; CDR2 reads YYDKDF (reference sequence). The CDR3 contains 15 residues. CDR3 bases: TGTGCCACCAGCAGAGTAGCGACGGCGTACAATGAGCAGTTCTTC. It specifies CATSRVATAYNEQFF. Supplemented by reference TRBV15 and TRBJ2-1, the full variable domain reads DAMVIQNPRYQVTQFGKPVTLSCSQTLNHNVMYWYQQKSSQAPKLLFHYYDKDFNNEADTPDNFQSRRPNTSFCFLDIRSPGLGDTAMYLCATSRVATAYNEQFFGPGTRLTVL.

J is TRBJ2-5 and V is TRBV11-3; 11 bases match TRBD1. CDR1 is SGHNT and CDR2 is YENEEA in the germline V gene. There are 15 residues in the CDR3. V shed 1 base and J 4 bases; nucleotides not matched to a gene: 2. CDR3 DNA sequence: TGTGCCAGCAGCTTAGGGGACAGGGGGGGAGAGACCCAGTACTTC. Residues: CASSLGDRGGETQYF.

V gene TRBV6-5 combines with J gene TRBJ2-7, with D possibly TRBD1 on 6 matching bases. V was trimmed by 6 bases and J by 2 bases, leaving 14 bases between them. CDR3 size: 14 residues. Germline-derived CDR1 and CDR2 are MNHEY and SVGAGI. CDR3 nucleotides: TGTGCCAGCAGGGTGACAGGTAGCACCTACGAGCAGTACTTC. This encodes CASRVTGSTYEQYF.

The J gene is TRBJ2-7, the V gene TRBV6-2 or TRBV6-3; a weak D match, TRBD1 (6 bases). Trimming took 1 base from V and 3 from J, leaving 13 bases between them. The germline V gene has CDR1 MNHEY and CDR2 SVGEGT. The CDR3 is made up of 15 amino acids. CDR3 protein: CASSYLGRGGYEQYF. CDR3 coding DNA: TGTGCCAGCAGTTACTTGGGCAGGGGTGGCTACGAGCAGTACTTC.

This chain connects TRBV28 to TRBJ2-5; possibly TRBD2 for D (6 bases). The CDR3 spans 15 residues. V was shortened by 2 bases and J by 3 bases, with 13 bases between the two germline ends. The germline CDR1 and CDR2 sequences are MDHEN and SYDVKM. The CDR3 loop is CASSLMGGGEETQYF. In DNA, the CDR3 is TGTGCCAGCAGTTTAATGGGCGGCGGGGAAGAGACCCAGTACTTC.

The V call is TRBV24-1, the J call TRBJ2-4; D gene uncertain. Germline V gene lookup returns CDR1 KGHDR and CDR2 SFDVKD. V lost 5 bases and J lost 8, with 3 bases in between. This CDR3 contains 10 residues. This chain's CDR3 is CATSGHIQYF. The CDR3 DNA reads as TGTGCCACCAGTGGGCACATTCAGTACTTC.

The J gene is TRBJ1-3, the V gene TRBV28, with no clear D. The CDR3 length is 14 residues. From germline, CDR1 is MDHEN and CDR2 SYDVKM. The ends were cut back, 3 bases at V and 0 bases at J, with 6 bases in the middle. DNA for the CDR3: TGTGCCAGCAGTTTCCGGGTCTCTGGAAACACCATATATTTT. Its protein product is CASSFRVSGNTIYF.

This clone was seen a single time. The chain carries TRBV18 and TRBJ1-3, with no clear D. CDR1 and CDR2 from the germline V gene are KGHSH and LQKENI. V gave up 6 bases and J gave up 3 bases, with 6 bases separating them. The CDR3 consists of 12 residues. The CDR3, as DNA: TGTGCCAGCTCCGCAGATGGAAACACCATATATTTT. The encoded protein is CASSADGNTIYF. Using reference TRBV18 and TRBJ1-3 for the parts outside the CDR3, the full variable domain is NAGVMQNPRHLVRRRGQEARLRCSPMKGHSHVYWYRQLPEEGLKFMVYLQKENIIDESGMPKERFSAEFPKEGPSILRIQQVVRGDSAAYFCASSADGNTIYFGEGSWLTVV.

J is TRBJ1-5 and V is TRBV6-6; perhaps TRBD1 as D (5 bases). The CDR3 sequence is 14 residues long. The V end lost 6 bases, the J end lost 1 base, and 10 bases lay between the germline ends. From germline, CDR1 is MNHNY and CDR2 SVGAGI (reference sequence). The CDR3 sequence is CASSLGGSNQPQHF. CDR3 bases: TGTGCCAGCAGCTTGGGGGGGAGCAATCAGCCCCAGCATTTT.